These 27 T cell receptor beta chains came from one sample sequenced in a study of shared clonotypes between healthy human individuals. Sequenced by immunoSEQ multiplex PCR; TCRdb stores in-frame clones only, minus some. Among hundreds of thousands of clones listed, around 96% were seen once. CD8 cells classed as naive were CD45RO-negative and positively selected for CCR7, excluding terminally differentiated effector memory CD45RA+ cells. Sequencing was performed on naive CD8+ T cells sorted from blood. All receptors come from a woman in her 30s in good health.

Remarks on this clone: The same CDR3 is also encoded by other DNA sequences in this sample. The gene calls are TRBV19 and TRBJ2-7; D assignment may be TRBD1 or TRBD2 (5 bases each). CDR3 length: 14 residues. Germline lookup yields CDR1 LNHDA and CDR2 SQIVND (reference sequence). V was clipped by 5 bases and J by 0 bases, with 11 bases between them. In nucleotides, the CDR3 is TGTGCCAGTAGTCCGGGACGGGGCTCCTACGAGCAGTACTTC. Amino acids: CASSPGRGSYEQYF.

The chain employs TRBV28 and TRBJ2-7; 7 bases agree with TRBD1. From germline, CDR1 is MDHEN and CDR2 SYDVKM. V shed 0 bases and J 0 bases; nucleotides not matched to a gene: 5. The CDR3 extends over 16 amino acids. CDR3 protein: CASSLWDRSYSYEQYF. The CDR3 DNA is TGTGCCAGCAGTTTATGGGACAGGTCCTACTCCTACGAGCAGTACTTC.

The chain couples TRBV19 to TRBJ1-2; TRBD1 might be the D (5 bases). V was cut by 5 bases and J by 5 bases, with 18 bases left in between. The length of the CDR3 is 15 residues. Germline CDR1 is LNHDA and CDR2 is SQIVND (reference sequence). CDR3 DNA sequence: TGTGCCAGTAGTGCCCCGACGGGGGGACCATATGGCTACACCTTC. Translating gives CASSAPTGGPYGYTF.

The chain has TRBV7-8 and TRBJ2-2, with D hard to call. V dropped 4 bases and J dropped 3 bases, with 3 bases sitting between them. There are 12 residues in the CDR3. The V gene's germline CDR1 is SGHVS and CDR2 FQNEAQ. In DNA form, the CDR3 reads TGTGCCAGCAGCTCTTACACCGGGGAGCTGTTTTTT. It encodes CASSSYTGELFF.

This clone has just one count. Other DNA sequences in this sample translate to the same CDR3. The CDR3 loop reads CASSLRGELFF. The CDR3 coding sequence is TGTGCCAGCAGTCTCCGCGGGGAGCTGTTTTTT. The chain has TRBV27 and TRBJ2-2, with no clear D. The CDR3 has 11 amino acids. Germline V gives CDR1 MNHEY, CDR2 SMNVEV (reference sequence). V dropped 5 bases and J dropped 7 bases, with 5 bases sitting between them.

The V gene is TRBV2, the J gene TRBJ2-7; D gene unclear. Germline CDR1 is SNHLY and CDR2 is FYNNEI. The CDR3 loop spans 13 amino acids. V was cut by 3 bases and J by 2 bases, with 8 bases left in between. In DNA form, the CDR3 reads TGTGCCAGCAGTGATATTGGAGCCTACGAGCAGTACTTC. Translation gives CASSDIGAYEQYF.

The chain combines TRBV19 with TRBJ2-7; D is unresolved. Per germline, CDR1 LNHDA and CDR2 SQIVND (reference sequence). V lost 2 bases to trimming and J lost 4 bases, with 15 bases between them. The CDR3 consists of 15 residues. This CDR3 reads CASSIRSLGAYEQYF. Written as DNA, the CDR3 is TGTGCCAGTAGTATAAGATCCCTTGGCGCGTACGAGCAGTACTTC.

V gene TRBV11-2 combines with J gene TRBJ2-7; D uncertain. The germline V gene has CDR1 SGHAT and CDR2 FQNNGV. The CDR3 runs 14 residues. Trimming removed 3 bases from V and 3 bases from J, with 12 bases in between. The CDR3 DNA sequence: TGTGCCAGCAGCTTGACCAAGCCTTACTACGAGCAGTACTTC. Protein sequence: CASSLTKPYYEQYF.

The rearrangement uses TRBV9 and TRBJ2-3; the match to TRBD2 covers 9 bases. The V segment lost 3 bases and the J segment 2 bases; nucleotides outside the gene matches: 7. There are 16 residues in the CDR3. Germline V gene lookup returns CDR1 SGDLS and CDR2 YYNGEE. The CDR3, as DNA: TGTGCCAGCAGCGAAGCCATAGCGGGAGACACAGATACGCAGTATTTT. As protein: CASSEAIAGDTDTQYF.

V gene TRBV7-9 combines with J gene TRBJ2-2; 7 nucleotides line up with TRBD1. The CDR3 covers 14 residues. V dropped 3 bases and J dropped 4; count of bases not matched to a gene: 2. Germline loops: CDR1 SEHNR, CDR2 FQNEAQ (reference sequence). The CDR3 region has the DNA TGTGCCAGCAGCTTCGACAGGGCCACCGGGGAGCTGTTTTTT. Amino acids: CASSFDRATGELFF.

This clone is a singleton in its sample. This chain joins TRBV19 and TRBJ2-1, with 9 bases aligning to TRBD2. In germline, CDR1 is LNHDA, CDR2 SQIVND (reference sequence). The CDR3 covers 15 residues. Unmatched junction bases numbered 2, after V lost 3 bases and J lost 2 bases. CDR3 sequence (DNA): TGTGCCAGTAGTATGGGGACTAGCCCCTACAATGAGCAGTTCTTC. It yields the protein CASSMGTSPYNEQFF.

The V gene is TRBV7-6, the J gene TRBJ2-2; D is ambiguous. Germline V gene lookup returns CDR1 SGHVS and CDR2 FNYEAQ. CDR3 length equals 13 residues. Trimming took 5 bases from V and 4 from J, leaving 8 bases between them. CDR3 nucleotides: TGTGCCAGCAGCCCAACCTCCACCGGGGAGCTGTTTTTT. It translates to CASSPTSTGELFF.

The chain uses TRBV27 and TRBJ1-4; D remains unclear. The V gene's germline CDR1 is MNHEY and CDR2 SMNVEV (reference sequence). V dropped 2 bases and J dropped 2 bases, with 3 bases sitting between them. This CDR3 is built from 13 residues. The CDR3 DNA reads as TGTGCCAGCAGTTTACAGACTAATGAAAAACTGTTTTTT. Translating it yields CASSLQTNEKLFF.

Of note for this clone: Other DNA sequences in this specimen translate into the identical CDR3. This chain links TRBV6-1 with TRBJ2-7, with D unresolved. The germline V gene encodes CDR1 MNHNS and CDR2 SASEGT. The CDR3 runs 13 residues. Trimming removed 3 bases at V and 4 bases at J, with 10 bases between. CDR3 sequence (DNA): TGTGCCAGCAGTGACGGCAGAGTGTACGAGCAGTACTTC. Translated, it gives CASSDGRVYEQYF.

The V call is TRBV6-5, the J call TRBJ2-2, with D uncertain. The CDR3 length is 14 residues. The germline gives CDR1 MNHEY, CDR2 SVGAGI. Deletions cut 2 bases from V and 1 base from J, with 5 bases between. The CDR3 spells CASSYHGNTGELFF. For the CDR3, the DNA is TGTGCCAGCAGTTACCACGGGAACACCGGGGAGCTGTTTTTT.

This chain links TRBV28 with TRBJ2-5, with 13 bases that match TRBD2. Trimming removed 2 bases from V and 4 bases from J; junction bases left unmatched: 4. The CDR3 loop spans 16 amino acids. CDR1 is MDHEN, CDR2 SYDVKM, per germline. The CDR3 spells CASSLMGLAGSETQYF. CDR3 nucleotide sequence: TGTGCCAGCAGTTTAATGGGACTAGCGGGATCAGAGACCCAGTACTTC.

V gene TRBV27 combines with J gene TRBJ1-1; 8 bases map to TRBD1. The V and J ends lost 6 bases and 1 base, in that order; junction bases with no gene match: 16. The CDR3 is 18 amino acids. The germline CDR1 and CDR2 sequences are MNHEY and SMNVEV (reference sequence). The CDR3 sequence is CASSQPGTGASRNTEAFF. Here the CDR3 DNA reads TGTGCCAGCAGCCAGCCCGGGACAGGCGCCTCAAGGAACACTGAAGCTTTCTTT.

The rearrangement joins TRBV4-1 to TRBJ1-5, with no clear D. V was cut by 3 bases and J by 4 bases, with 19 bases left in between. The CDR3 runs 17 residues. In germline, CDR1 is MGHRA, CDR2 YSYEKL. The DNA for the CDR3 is TGCGCCAGCAGCCATTTCGGGCCACAAAACGGGAATCAGCCCCAGCATTTT. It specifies CASSHFGPQNGNQPQHF.

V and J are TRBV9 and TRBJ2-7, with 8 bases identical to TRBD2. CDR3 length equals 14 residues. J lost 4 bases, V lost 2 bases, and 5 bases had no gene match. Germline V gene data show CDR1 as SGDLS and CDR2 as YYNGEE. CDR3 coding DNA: TGTGCCAGCAGCGTTAGCGGGGAGGGGTACGAGCAGTACTTC. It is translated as CASSVSGEGYEQYF.

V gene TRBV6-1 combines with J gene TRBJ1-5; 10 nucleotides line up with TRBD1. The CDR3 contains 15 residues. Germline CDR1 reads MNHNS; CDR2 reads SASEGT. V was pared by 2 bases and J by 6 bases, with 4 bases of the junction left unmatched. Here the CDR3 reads CASSERDRGSQPQHF. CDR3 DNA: TGTGCCAGCAGTGAACGGGACAGGGGTAGTCAGCCCCAGCATTTT.

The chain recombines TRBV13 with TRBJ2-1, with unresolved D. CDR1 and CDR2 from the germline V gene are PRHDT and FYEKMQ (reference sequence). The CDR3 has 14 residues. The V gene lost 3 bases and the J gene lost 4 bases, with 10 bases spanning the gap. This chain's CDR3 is CASSLQASYNEQFF. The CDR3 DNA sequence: TGTGCCAGCAGCTTGCAGGCGAGTTACAATGAGCAGTTCTTC.

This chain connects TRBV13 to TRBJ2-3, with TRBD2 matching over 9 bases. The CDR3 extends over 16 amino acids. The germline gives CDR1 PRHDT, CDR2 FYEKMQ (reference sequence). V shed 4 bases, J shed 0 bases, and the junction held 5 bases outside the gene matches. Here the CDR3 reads CASSSWTSASTDTQYF. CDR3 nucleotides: TGTGCCAGCAGCTCGTGGACTAGCGCGAGCACAGATACGCAGTATTTT.

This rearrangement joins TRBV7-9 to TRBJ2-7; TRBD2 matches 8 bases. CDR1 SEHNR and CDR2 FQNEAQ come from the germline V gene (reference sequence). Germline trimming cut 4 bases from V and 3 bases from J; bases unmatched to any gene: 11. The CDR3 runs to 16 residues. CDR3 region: CASSSAPSGSFYEQYF. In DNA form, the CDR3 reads TGTGCCAGCAGCTCGGCGCCGAGCGGGAGTTTCTACGAGCAGTACTTC.

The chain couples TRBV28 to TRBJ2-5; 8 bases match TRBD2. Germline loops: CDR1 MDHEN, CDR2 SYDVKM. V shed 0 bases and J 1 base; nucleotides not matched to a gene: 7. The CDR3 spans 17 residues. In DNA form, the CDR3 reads TGTGCCAGCAGTTTATGGGGGCGGGAGGTCCTCCAAGAGACCCAGTACTTC. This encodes CASSLWGREVLQETQYF.

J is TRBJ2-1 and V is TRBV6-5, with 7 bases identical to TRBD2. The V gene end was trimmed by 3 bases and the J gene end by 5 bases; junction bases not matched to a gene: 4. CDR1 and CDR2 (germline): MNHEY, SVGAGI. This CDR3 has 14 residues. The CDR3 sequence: CASSYLGTNNEQFF. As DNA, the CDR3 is TGTGCCAGCAGTTATCTCGGGACTAACAATGAGCAGTTCTTC.

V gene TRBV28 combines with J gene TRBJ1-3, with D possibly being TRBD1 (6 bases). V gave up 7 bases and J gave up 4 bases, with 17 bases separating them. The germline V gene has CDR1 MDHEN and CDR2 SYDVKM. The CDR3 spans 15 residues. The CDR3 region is CASTPPGQIGNTIYF. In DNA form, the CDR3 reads TGTGCCAGCACCCCCCCCGGACAGATAGGAAACACCATATATTTT.

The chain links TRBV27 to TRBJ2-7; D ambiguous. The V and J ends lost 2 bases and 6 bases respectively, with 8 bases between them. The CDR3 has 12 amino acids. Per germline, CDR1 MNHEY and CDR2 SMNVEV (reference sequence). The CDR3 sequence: CASSLRTGEQYF. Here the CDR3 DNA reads TGTGCCAGCAGTTTAAGGACCGGCGAGCAGTACTTC.